Sequencing of this T cell receptor beta chain was carried out in a study of PD-1 blockade in classical Hodgkin lymphoma. Whole-study findings and limits: Patients with a complete response exhibited baseline diversity comparable to newly diagnosed patients.

Germline loops: CDR1 LGHNA, CDR2 YSLEER. This CDR3 comprises 13 residues. The J segment lost 1 base and the V segment lost 8 bases, leaving 3 bases of the junction unmatched. TCRdb's copy holds only in-frame clones and misses some; the assay was immunoSEQ multiplex PCR. Of 80,000 to 95,000 clones listed, 65% to 85% were seen once; the top ten hold about 15%. Time point denoted: cycle 4 day 1 (C4D1), after more than five weeks of nivolumab. No patient escaped relapse after autologous stem cell transplantation, and brentuximab vedotin exposure varied. Notes on this clone: What it binds is unknown.

Here the sequenced sample was peripheral blood mononuclear cells (PBMCs), taken before the fourth cycle of nivolumab. The rearrangement uses TRBV4-3 and TRBJ2-3; 7 positions agree with TRBD2. This sequence was found in a human donor with classical Hodgkin lymphoma. The CDR3 sequence is CASGRVGTDTQYF. CDR3 bases: TGCGCCAGCGGGAGGGTAGGCACAGATACGCAGTATTTT.